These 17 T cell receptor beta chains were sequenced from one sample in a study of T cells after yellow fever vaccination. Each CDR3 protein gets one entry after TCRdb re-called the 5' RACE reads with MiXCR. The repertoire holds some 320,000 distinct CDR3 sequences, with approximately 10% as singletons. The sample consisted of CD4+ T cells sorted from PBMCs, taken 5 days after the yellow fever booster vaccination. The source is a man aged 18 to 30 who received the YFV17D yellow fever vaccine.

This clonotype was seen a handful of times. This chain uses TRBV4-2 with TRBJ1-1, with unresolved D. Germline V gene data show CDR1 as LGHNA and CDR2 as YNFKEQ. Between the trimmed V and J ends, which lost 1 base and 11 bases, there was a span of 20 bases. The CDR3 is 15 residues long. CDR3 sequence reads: CASSQAQPISPGAFF. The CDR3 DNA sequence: TGTGCCAGCAGCCAAGCGCAGCCCATCTCCCCGGGGGCTTTCTTT.

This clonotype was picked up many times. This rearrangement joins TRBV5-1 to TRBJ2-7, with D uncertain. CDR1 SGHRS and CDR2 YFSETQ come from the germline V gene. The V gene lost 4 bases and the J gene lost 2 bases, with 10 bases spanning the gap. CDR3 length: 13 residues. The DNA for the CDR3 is TGCGCCAGCAGCCCATTGGGGACCTACGAGCAGTACTTC. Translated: CASSPLGTYEQYF.

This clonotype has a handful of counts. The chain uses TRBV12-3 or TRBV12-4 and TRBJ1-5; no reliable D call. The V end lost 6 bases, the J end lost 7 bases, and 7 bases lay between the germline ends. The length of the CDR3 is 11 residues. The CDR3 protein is CASSVGQPQHF. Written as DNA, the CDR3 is TGTGCCAGCAGCGTCGGCCAGCCCCAGCATTTT.

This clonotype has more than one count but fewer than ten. CDR3 sequence: CASQGGGAGRLEQFF. The CDR3 region has the DNA TGCGCCAGCCAAGGGGGGGGTGCTGGACGCCTAGAGCAGTTCTTC. This rearrangement joins TRBV10-2 to TRBJ2-1; D is perhaps TRBD2 (7 bases). Trimming left V 8 bases short and J 10 bases short, with 24 bases between. Germline loops: CDR1 WSHSY, CDR2 SAAADI. This CDR3 is built from 15 residues.

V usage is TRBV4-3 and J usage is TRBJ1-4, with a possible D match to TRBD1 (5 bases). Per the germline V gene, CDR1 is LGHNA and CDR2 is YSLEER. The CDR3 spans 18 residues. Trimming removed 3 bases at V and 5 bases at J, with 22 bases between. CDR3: CASSQNRLRAGPNEKLFF. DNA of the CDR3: TGCGCCAGCAGCCAGAATCGGCTTCGAGCGGGACCAAATGAAAAACTGTTTTTT.

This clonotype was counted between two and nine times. Here the CDR3 reads CSASMGQGTGELFF. Written as DNA, the CDR3 is TGCAGTGCTAGTATGGGACAGGGGACCGGGGAGCTGTTTTTT. The chain is built from TRBV20-1 and TRBJ2-2, with TRBD1 identical over 10 bases. Losses at the gene ends were 3 bases for V and 5 bases for J; bases not matched to a gene: 3. The germline CDR1 and CDR2 sequences are DFQATT and SNEGSKA (reference sequence). This CDR3 is 14 amino acids long.

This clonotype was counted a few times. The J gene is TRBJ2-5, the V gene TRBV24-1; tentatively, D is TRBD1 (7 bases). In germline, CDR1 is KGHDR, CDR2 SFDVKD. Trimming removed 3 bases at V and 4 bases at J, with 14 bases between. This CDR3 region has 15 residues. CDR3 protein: CATSDAGTAGETQYF. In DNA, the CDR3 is TGTGCCACCAGTGATGCCGGGACAGCGGGAGAGACCCAGTACTTC.

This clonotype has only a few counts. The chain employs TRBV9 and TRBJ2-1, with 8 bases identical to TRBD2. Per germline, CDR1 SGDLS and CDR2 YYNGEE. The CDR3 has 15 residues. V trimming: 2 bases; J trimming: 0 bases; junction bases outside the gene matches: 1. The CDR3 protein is CASSVGGASYNEQFF. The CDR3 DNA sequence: TGTGCCAGCAGCGTCGGGGGGGCCTCCTACAATGAGCAGTTCTTC.

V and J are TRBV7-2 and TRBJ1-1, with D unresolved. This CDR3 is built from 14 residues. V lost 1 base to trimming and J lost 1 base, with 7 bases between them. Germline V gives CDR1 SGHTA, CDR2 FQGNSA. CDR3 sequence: CASSLGPENTEAFF. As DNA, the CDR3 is TGTGCCAGCAGCTTAGGTCCGGAGAACACTGAAGCTTTCTTT.

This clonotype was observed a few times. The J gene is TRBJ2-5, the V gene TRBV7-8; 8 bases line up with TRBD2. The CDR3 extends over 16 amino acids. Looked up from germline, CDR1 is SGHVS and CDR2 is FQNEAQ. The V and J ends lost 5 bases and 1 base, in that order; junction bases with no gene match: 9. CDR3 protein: CASSPYFSGGQETQYF. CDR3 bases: TGTGCCAGCAGCCCCTACTTCAGCGGGGGCCAAGAGACCCAGTACTTC.

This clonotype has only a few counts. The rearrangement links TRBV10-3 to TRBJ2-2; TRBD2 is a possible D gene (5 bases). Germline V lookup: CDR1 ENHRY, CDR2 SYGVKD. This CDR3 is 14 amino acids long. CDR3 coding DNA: TGTGTTTGCCGTTCGGGATATGACACCGGGGAGCTGTTTTTT. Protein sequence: CVCRSGYDTGELFF.

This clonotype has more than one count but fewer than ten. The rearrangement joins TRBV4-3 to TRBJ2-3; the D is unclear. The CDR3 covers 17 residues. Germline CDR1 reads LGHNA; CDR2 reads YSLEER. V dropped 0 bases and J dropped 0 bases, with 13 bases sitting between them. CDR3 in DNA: TGCGCCAGCAGCCAAGAGAGCTCCGGCGGTAGCACAGATACGCAGTATTTT. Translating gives CASSQESSGGSTDTQYF.

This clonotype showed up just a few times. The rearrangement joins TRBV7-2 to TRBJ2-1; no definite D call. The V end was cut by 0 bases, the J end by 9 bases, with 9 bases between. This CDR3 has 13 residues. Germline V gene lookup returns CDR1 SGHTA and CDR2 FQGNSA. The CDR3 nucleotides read TGTGCCAGCAGCTTAGCCGTGGTTCGTGAGCAGTTCTTC. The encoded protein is CASSLAVVREQFF.

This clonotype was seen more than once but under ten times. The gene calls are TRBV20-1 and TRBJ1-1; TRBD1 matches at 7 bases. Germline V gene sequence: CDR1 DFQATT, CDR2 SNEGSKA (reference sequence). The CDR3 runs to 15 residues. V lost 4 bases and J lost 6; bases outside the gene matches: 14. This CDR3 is CSATDLRGRISEAFF. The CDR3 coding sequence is TGCAGTGCTACTGACCTTAGGGGGCGGATTTCTGAAGCTTTCTTT.

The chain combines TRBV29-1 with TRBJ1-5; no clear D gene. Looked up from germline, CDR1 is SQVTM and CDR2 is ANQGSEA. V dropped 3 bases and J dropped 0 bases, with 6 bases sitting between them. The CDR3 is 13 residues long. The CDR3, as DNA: TGCAGCGTTGAGGCAAATAGCAATCAGCCCCAGCATTTT. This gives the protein CSVEANSNQPQHF.

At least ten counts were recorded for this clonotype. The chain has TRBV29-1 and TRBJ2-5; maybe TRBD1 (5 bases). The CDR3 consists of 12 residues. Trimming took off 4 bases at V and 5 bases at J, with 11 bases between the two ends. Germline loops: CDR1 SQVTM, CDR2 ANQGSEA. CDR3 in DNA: TGCAGCGTTGTAGAGACAGTCGAGACCCAGTACTTC. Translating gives CSVVETVETQYF. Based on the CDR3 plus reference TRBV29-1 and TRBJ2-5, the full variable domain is SAVISQKPSRDICQRGTSLTIQCQVDSQVTMMFWYRQQPGQSLTLIATANQGSEATYESGFVIDKFPISRPNLTFSTLTVSNMSPEDSSIYLCSVVETVETQYFGPGTRLLVL.

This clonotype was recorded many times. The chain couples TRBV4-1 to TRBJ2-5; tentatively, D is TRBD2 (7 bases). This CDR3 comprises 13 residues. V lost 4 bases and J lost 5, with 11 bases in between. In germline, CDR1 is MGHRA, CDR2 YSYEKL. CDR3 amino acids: CASSRGGAETQYF. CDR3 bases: TGCGCCAGCAGCCGAGGGGGGGCGGAGACCCAGTACTTC.